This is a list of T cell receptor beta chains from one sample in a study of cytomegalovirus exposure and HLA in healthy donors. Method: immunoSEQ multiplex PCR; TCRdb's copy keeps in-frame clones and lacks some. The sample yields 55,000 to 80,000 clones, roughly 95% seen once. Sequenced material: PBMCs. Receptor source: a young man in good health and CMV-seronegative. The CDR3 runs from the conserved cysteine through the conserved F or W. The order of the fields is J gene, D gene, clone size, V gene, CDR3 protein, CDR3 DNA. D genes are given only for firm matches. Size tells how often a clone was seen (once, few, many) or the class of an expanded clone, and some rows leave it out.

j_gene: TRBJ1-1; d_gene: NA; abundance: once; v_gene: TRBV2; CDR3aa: CASSGTPNFNMNTEAFF; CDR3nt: TGTGCCAGCAGTGGGACACCGAACTTTAATATGAACACTGAAGCTTTCTTT
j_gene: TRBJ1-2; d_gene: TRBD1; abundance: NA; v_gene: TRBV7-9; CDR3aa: CASRHGNRGTDGYTF; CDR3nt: TGTGCCAGCAGGCACGGGAACAGGGGGACGGATGGCTACACCTTC
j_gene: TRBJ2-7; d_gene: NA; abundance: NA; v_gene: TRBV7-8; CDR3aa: CASSLGGLGSYEQYF; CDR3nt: TGTGCCAGCAGCTTGGGGGGGCTCGGCTCCTACGAGCAGTACTTC
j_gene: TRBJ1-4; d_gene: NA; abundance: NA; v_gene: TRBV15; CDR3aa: CATSRLRTVGEKLFF; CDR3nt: TGTGCCACCAGCAGATTACGGACAGTGGGGGAAAAACTGTTTTTT
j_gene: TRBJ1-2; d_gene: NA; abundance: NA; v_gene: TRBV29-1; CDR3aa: CSVEGGGGYTF; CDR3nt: TGCAGCGTTGAAGGAGGGGGAGGCTACACCTTC
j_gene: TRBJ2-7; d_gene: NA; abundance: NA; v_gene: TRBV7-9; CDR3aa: CASTLSNEQYF; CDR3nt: TGTGCCAGCACCCTTTCTAACGAGCAGTACTTC
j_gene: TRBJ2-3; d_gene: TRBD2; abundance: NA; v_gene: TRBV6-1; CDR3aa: CASSRAGYADTQYF; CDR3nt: TGTGCCAGCTCCCGAGCGGGGTACGCAGATACGCAGTATTTT
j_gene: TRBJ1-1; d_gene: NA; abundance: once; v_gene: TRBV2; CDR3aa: CASSVRVGGTAGEAFF; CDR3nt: TGTGCCAGCAGTGTCAGGGTGGGAGGGACCGCGGGTGAAGCTTTCTTT
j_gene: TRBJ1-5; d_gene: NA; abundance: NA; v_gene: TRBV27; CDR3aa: CASSLVGSNQPQHF; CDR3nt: TGTGCCAGCAGTTTGGTCGGTAGCAATCAGCCCCAGCATTTT
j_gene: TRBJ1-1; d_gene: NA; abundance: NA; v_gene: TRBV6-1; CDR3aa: CASSDFVSGFF; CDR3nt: TGTGCCAGCAGTGATTTTGTGTCGGGATTCTTT
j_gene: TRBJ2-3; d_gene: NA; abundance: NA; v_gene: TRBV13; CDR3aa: CASSLGHYTQYF; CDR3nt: TGTGCCAGCAGCTTAGGCCACTATACGCAGTATTTT
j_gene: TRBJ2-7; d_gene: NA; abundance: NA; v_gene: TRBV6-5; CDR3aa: CASSYSYLTTNEQYF; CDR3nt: TGTGCCAGCAGTTACTCGTATCTCACTACTAACGAGCAGTACTTC
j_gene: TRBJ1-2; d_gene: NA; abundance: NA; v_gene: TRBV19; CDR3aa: CACDPGQRLGYGYTF; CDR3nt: TGTGCCTGCGACCCGGGACAACGATTGGGCTATGGCTACACCTTC
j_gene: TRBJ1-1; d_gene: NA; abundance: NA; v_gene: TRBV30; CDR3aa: CAWSAQWNTEAFF; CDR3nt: TGTGCCTGGAGTGCCCAATGGAACACTGAAGCTTTCTTT
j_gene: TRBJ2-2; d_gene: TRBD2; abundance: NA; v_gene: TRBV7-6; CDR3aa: CASSLRLAGVTLVTGELFF; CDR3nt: TGTGCCAGCAGCCTAAGACTAGCGGGGGTCACCCTGGTCACCGGGGAGCTGTTTTTT
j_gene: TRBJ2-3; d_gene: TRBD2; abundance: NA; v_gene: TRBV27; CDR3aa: CASRRLAGEETQYF; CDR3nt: TGTGCCAGCAGAAGACTAGCGGGGGAGGAAACGCAGTATTTT
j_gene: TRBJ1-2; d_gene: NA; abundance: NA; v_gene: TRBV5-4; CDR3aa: CASSVSYASYGYTF; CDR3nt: TGTGCCAGCAGTGTAAGCTATGCTTCGTATGGCTACACCTTC
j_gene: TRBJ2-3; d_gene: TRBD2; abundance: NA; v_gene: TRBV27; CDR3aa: CASSGRVQDTQYF; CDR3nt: TGTGCCAGCAGTGGGAGGGTTCAAGATACGCAGTATTTT
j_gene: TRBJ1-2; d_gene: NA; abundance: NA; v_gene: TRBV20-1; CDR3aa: CASFLEPGYTF; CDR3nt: TGCGCTAGCTTCCTGGAACCGGGCTACACCTTC
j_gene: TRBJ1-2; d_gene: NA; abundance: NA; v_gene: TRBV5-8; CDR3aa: CASSPPRDGYTF; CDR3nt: TGTGCCAGCAGCCCCCCACGAGATGGCTACACCTTC
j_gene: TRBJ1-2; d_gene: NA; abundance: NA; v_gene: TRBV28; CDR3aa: CASSLYRMGAEGYTF; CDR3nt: TGTGCCAGCAGCCTATATCGGATGGGGGCGGAGGGCTACACCTTC
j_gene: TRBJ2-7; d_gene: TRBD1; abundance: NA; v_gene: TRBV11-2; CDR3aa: CASSFDRGDSYEQYF; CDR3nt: TGTGCCAGCAGCTTCGACAGGGGGGATTCCTACGAGCAGTACTTC
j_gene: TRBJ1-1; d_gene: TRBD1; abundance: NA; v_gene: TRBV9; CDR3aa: CASSVEGGYEAFF; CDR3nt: TGTGCCAGCAGCGTAGAAGGGGGCTACGAAGCTTTCTTT
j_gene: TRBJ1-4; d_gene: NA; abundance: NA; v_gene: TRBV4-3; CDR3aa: CASSQRATNEKLFF; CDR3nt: TGCGCCAGCAGCCAGCGTGCAACTAATGAAAAACTGTTTTTT
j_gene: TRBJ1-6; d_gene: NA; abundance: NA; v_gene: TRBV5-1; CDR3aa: CASSLAGKNSPLHF; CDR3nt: TGCGCCAGCAGCTTGGCAGGGAAGAATTCACCCCTCCACTTT
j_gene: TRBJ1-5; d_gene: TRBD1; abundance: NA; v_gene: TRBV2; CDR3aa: CASSAGTGNQPQHF; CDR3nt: TGTGCCAGCAGCGCCGGGACAGGGAATCAGCCCCAGCATTTT
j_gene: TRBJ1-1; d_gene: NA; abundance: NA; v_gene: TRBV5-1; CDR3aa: CASNQGTEAFF; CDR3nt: TGCGCCAGCAACCAGGGGACTGAAGCTTTCTTT
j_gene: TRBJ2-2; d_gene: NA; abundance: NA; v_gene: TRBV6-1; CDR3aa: CASSTTGYPGELFF; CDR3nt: TGTGCCAGCAGTACCACAGGGTATCCCGGGGAGCTGTTTTTT
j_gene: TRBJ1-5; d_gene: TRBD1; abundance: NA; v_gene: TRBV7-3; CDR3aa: CASSLGESGQGKITSQPQHF; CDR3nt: TGTGCCAGCAGCTTAGGGGAATCGGGACAGGGGAAGATTACAAGCCAGCCCCAGCATTTT
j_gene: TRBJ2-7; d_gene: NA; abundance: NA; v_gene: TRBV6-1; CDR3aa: CAISGQSYEQYF; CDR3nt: TGTGCCATCTCCGGACAGTCTTACGAGCAGTACTTC
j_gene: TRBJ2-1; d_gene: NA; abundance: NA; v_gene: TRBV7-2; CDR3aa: CAISEPQDEQFF; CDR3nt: TGTGCCATTAGCGAGCCCCAGGATGAGCAGTTCTTC
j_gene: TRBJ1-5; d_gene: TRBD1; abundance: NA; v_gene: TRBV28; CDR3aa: CATYKPGQGYNQPQHF; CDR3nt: TGTGCCACCTACAAACCGGGACAGGGATACAATCAGCCCCAGCATTTT
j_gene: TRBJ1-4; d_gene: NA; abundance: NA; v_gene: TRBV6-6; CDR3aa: CASSYSTYDGEKLFF; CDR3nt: TGTGCCAGCAGTTACTCGACTTACGATGGAGAAAAACTGTTTTTT
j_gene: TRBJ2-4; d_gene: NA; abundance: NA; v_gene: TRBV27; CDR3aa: CASRSARLAKNIQYF; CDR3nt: TGTGCCAGCAGATCGGCACGACTAGCCAAAAACATTCAGTACTTC
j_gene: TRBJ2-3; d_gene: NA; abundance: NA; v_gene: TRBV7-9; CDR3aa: CASSANRVFSTDTQYF; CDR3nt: TGTGCCAGCAGCGCAAACAGGGTCTTTAGCACAGATACGCAGTATTTT
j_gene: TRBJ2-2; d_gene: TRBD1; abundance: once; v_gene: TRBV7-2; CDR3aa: CASSPPTNRGTGELFF; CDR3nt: TGTGCCAGCAGCCCACCCACAAACAGGGGCACCGGGGAGCTGTTTTTT
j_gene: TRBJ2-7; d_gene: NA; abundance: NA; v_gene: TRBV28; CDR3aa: CASSLGAGEQYF; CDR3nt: TGTGCCAGCAGTTTAGGTGCGGGCGAGCAGTACTTC
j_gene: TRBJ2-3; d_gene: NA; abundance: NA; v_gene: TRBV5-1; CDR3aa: CASSLSGDTQYF; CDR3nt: TGCGCCAGCAGCTTGTCCGGAGATACGCAGTATTTT
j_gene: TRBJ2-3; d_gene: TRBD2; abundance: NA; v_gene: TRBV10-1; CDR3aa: CASSESASGATDTQYF; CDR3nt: TGCGCCAGCAGTGAGTCGGCTAGCGGGGCCACAGATACGCAGTATTTT
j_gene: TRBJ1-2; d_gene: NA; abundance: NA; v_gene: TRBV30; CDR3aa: CAWTLSFEDGYTF; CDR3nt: TGTGCCTGGACCCTCTCTTTTGAGGATGGCTACACCTTC
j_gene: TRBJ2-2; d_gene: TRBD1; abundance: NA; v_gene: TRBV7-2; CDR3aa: CASSLETGETGELFF; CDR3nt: TGTGCCAGCAGCTTAGAGACAGGGGAGACCGGGGAGCTGTTTTTT
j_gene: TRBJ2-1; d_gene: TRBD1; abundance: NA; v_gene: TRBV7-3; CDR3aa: CASSLGQGFFF; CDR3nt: TGTGCCAGCAGCTTAGGACAGGGATTCTTCTTC
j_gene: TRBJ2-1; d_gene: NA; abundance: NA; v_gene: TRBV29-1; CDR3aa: CSVDPSGTGVFF; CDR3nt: TGCAGCGTTGATCCCTCCGGGACTGGAGTGTTCTTC
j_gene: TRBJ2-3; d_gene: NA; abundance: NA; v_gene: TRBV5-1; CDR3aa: CASSLEGGPVDTQYF; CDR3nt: TGCGCCAGCAGCTTGGAGGGGGGGCCGGTGGATACGCAGTATTTT
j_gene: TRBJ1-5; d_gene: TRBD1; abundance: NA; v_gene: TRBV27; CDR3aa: CASGQGNQPQHF; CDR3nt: TGTGCCTCCGGACAGGGGAATCAGCCCCAGCATTTT
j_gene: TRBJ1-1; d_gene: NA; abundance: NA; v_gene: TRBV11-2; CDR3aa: CASSSPEGGTEAFF; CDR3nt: TGTGCCAGCAGCTCCCCCGAGGGGGGGACTGAAGCTTTCTTT
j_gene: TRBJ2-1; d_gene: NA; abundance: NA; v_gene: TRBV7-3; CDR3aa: CASSLTLTGEQFF; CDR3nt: TGTGCCAGCAGCTTAACGTTGACGGGTGAGCAGTTCTTC
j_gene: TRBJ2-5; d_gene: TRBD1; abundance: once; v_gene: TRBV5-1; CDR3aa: CASSLGGQHQETQYF; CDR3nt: TGCGCCAGCAGCTTGGGGGGACAGCACCAAGAGACCCAGTACTTC
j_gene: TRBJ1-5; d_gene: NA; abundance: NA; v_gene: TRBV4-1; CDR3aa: CASSQDWGEGQPQHF; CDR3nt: TGCGCCAGCAGCCAAGATTGGGGGGAAGGACAGCCCCAGCATTTT